This TCR beta chain emerged from a study of shared clonotypes between healthy human individuals. Study-level findings and limits: As a rule, naive subsets had a larger estimated richness than memory subsets. Among several donors, about 5% of naive CD4 clonotypes were found in common.

Using immunoSEQ multiplex PCR, the repertoire was profiled, and TCRdb retains in-frame clones only, with some absent. The data contain more than 2 million clones, 90% to 95% of them singletons. The germline V gene has CDR1 SGDLS and CDR2 YYNGEE. This CDR3 is built from 15 residues. Deletions cut 0 bases from V and 0 bases from J, with 7 bases between. None of the donors, who were healthy HIV-negative adults, had recently had acute infections or vaccinations. A note on this clone: Its specificity is unknown.

What was sequenced was naive CD4+ T cells sorted from blood. Described subset: CD45RA+ positively selected. The sequence was collected from a man in his late teens or twenties in good health. This chain connects TRBV9 to TRBJ2-1, with a possible D match to TRBD1 (5 bases). The CDR3 is CASSVGQSSYNEQFF. The CDR3 nucleotides are TGTGCCAGCAGCGTAGGACAGAGCTCCTACAATGAGCAGTTCTTC.